This TCR beta chain was retrieved from a study of Ad26.COV2.S vaccination and SARS-CoV-2 variants. Study details: Recipients of Ad26.COV2.S got it intramuscularly, once or twice 56 days apart.

Treatment defined: roughly 18 received Ad26.COV2.S at low or high dose, single or two shots; roughly five received placebo; per-sample allocation not given. Sampling occurred on day 63 after the first vaccine or placebo injection. Expressing Wuhan-strain SARS-CoV-2 spike, an Ad26 vector served as the vaccine. Findings and caveats of the study: The authors reported substantial breadth in spike-specific CD8+ and CD4+ T cell responses after vaccination.

Concerning this clone itself: Its matching antigen is unknown.

V was pared by 5 bases and J by 7 bases, with 11 bases of the junction left unmatched. Germline CDR1 reads SNHLY; CDR2 reads FYNNEI. The CDR3 is made up of 15 amino acids. Some clones are missing from TCRdb's copy, which holds only in-frame ones; the method was immunoSEQ multiplex PCR. Seen here are approximately 300,000 clones, around four fifths observed once, and the top ten hold approximately 2.2%. J is TRBJ1-1 and V is TRBV2; 9 bases agree with TRBD1. The sample was peripheral blood, taken in a trial of Ad26.COV2.S vaccine versus placebo. The clonotype comes from a person between 18 and 60 years old who received the Ad26.COV2.S COVID-19 vaccine or a placebo. The CDR3 is CASSRDREIENEAFF. In DNA, the CDR3 is TGTGCCAGCAGTAGGGACAGGGAAATCGAGAATGAAGCTTTCTTT.